This record looks at one T cell receptor (beta chain) sequence and its context. This clonotype has a count of ten or more. Which antigen it targets is not known. Base-call qualities are not available, and no considerably larger clone is one nucleotide away. The library was obtained by PCR. Sequencing relied on an Illumina HiSeq 2500. TCR library preparation used molecular barcoding, with unique molecular identifiers applied to normalize quantification of the TCRbeta repertoire. TCRdb handled the public reads itself, with Q25 trimming in fastp and clone calling in MiXCR, and kept productive beta chains. For every CDR3 protein sequence, its rows merge into one entry that carries the most common genes and DNA. The table for this sample lists 150,000 to 200,000 distinct CDR3 sequences; more than 9.5% of them were counted only once. The ten top clones hold 13% of the sample. The data were taken from a study of T-cell reconstitution after alpha-beta-depleted transplantation in children (TCRdb year 2016). Describing the broader study: T-cell immune reconstitution after TCRalphabeta/CD19-depleted allogeneic hematopoietic cell transplantation in children was quantitatively tracked in the study by means of TCR repertoire profiling. General findings and caveats noted by the study authors: Apparently early alphabetaT-cell count recovery about two months after transplant reportedly relied on only several hundred rapidly expanded clones derived from non-depleted graft cells. Over subsequent months, a decline in hyperexpanded clone frequencies was noted, and after one year, T-cell counts and TCRbeta diversity were mostly ascribed to newly produced T cells. In some patients, the high TCRbeta diversity seen at day 60 was put down to recipient T cells and intrathymic progenitors that had survived conditioning.

Read against the paper, the sample's treatment or condition label means: allogeneic hematopoietic cell transplantation with graft depleted of TCRalphabeta T cells and CD19 B cells. Transplant recipients were children who received TCRalphabeta/CD19-depleted allogeneic hematopoietic cell grafts. The CDR3 runs 17 residues from the cysteine to the phenylalanine. Solely the CDR3 DNA is kept, with 51 bases framed from the first base. V is pruned by 0 bases and J by 8 bases, leaving 13 bases of the junction without a gene match. The germline V gene sets CDR1 to MGHRA and CDR2 to YSYEKL. The chain is assembled from TRBV4-1 and TRBJ1-2, with 9 junctional bases fitting TRBD1. Specimen: PBMCs, collected before TCRalphabeta/CD19-depleted stem cell transplant. This TCR came from a boy aged 2 to 10 with acute myeloid leukemia, due to receive a stem cell transplant. The bases are TGCGCCAGCAGCCAAGATCGGTTGGGACAGGGAGCGTGGGGCTACACCTTC. The encoded protein is CASSQDRLGQGAWGYTF.